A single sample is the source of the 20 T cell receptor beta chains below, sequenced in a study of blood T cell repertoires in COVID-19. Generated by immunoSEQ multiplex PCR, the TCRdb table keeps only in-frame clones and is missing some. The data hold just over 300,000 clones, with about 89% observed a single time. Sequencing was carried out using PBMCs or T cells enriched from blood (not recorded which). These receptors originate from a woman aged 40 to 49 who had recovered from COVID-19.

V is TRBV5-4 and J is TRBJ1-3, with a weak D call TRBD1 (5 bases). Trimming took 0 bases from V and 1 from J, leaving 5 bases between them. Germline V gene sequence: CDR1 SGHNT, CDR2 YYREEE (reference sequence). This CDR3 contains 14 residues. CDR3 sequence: CASSLGQSGNTIYF. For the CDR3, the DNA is TGTGCCAGCAGCTTGGGACAGTCTGGAAACACCATATATTTT.

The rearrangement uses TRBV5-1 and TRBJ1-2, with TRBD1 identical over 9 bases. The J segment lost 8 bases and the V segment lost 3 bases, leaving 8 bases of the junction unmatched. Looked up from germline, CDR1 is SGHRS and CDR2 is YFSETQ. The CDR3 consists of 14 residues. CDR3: CASSSTGQGRGYTF. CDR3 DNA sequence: TGCGCCAGCAGCTCCACCGGACAGGGGAGAGGCTACACCTTC.

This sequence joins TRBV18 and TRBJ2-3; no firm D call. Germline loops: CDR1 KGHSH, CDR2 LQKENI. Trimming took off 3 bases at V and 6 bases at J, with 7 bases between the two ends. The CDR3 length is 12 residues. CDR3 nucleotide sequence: TGTGCCAGCTCACCGAATAGCGATACGCAGTATTTT. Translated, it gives CASSPNSDTQYF. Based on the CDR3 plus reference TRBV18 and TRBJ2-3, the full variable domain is NAGVMQNPRHLVRRRGQEARLRCSPMKGHSHVYWYRQLPEEGLKFMVYLQKENIIDESGMPKERFSAEFPKEGPSILRIQQVVRGDSAAYFCASSPNSDTQYFGPGTRLTVL.

The CDR3 bases are TGTGCCAGCAGTTATGACAGCTATGGCTACACCTTC. This codes for CASSYDSYGYTF. The chain links TRBV6-5 to TRBJ1-2, with D perhaps TRBD1 (5 bases). Germline V gene data show CDR1 as MNHEY and CDR2 as SVGAGI. The V and J ends lost 3 bases and 4 bases respectively, with 6 bases between them. This CDR3 is built from 12 residues.

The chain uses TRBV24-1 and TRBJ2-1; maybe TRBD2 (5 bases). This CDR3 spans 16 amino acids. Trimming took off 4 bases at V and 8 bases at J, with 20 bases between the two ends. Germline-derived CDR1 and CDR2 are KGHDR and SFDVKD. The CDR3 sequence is CATSDLPSGPVDEQFF. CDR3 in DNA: TGTGCCACCAGTGACCTCCCCAGCGGTCCTGTGGATGAGCAGTTCTTC.

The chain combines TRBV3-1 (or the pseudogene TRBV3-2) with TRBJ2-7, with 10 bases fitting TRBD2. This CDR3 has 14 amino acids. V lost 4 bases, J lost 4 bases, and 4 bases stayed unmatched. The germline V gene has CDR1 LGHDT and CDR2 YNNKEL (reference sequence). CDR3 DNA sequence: TGTGCCAGCAGCCCCGGGACTAGCGTTTACGAGCAGTACTTC. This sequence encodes CASSPGTSVYEQYF.

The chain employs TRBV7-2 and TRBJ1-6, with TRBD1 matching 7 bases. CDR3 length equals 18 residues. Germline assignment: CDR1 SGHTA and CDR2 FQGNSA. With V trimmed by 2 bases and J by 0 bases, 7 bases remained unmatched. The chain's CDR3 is CASSLWARDSSYNSPLHF. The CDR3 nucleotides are TGTGCCAGCAGCTTATGGGCGAGGGACAGCTCCTATAATTCACCCCTCCACTTT.

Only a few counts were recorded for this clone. In nucleotides, the CDR3 is TGTGCCAGCAGTCCCGCGACAGGGATGAGGTCGCCCCTCCACTTT. This encodes CASSPATGMRSPLHF. The chain recombines TRBV6-5 with TRBJ1-6; 7 nucleotides match TRBD1. The CDR3 totals 15 residues. V dropped 5 bases and J dropped 13; count of bases not matched to a gene: 14. The germline V gene encodes CDR1 MNHEY and CDR2 SVGAGI.

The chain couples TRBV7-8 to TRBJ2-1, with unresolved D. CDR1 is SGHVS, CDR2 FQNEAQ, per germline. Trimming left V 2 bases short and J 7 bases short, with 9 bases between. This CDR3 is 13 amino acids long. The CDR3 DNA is TGTGCCAGCAGCTTATTCGCGGTTAATGAGCAGTTCTTC. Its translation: CASSLFAVNEQFF.

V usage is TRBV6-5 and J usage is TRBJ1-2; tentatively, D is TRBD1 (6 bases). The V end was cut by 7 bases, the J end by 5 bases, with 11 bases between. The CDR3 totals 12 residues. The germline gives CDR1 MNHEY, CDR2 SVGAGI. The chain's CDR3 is CASTQQGYGYTF. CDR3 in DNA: TGTGCCAGCACCCAACAGGGATATGGCTACACCTTC.

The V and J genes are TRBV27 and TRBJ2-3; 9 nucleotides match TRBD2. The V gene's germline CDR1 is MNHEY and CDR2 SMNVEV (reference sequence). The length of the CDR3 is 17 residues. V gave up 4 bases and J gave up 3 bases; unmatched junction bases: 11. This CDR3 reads CASSSRVAGVFTDTQYF. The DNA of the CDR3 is TGTGCCAGCAGTTCCAGGGTAGCGGGGGTGTTTACAGATACGCAGTATTTT.

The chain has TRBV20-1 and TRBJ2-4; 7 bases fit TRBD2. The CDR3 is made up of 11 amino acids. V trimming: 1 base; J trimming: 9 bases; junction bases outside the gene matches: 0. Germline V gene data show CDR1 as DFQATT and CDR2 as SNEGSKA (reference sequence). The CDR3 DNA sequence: TGCAGTGCTAGAGCGGGGGGCATTCAGTACTTC. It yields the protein CSARAGGIQYF.

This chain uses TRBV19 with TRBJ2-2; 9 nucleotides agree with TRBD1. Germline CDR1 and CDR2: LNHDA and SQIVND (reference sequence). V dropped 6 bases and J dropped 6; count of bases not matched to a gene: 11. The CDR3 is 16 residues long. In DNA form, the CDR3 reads TGTGCCAGTAGCCCGATGAGGGACAGGGACGCCGGGGAGCTGTTTTTT. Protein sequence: CASSPMRDRDAGELFF.

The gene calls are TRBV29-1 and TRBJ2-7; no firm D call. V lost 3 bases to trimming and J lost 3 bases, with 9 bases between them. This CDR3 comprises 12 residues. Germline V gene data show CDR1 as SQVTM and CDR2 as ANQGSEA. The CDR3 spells CSVELGNYEQYF. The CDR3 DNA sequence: TGCAGCGTTGAGCTAGGAAACTACGAGCAGTACTTC.

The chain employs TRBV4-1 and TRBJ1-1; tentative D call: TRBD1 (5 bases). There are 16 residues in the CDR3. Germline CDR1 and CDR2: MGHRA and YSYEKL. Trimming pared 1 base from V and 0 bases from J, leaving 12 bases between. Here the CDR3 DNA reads TGCGCCAGCAGCCAAGCTGCATGGGGGGTGAACACTGAAGCTTTCTTT. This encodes CASSQAAWGVNTEAFF.

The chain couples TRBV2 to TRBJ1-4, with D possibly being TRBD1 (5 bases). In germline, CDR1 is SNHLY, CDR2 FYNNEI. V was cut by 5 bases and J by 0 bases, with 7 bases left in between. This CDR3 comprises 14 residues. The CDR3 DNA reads TGTGCCAGCAGTCTGACAGCAACTAATGAAAAACTGTTTTTT. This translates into CASSLTATNEKLFF.

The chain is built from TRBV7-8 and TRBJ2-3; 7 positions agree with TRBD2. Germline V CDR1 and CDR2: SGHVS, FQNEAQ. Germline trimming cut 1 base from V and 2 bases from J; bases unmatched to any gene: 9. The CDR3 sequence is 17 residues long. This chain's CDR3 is CASSLVGRYLTTDTQYF. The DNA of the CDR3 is TGTGCCAGCAGCTTAGTCGGGAGGTATCTAACCACAGATACGCAGTATTTT.

CDR3 in DNA: TGTGCCAGCAGCTTAGAGGGGAATCCCCTCCACTTT. It encodes CASSLEGNPLHF. The gene calls are TRBV13 and TRBJ1-6; D is perhaps TRBD1 (5 bases). Looked up from germline, CDR1 is PRHDT and CDR2 is FYEKMQ (reference sequence). V was pared by 1 base and J by 13 bases, with 8 bases between. There are 12 residues in the CDR3.

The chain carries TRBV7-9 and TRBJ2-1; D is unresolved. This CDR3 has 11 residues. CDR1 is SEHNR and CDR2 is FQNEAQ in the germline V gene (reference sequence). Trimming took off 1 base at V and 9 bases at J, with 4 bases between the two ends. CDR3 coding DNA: TGTGCCAGCAGCTTAGAGAGTGAGCAGTTCTTC. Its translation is CASSLESEQFF.

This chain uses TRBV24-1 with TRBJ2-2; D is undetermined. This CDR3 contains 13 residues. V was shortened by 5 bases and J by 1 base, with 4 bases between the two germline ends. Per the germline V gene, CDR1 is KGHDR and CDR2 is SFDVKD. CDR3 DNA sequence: TGTGCCACCAGTGCGAGGAACACCGGGGAGCTGTTTTTT. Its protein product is CATSARNTGELFF.